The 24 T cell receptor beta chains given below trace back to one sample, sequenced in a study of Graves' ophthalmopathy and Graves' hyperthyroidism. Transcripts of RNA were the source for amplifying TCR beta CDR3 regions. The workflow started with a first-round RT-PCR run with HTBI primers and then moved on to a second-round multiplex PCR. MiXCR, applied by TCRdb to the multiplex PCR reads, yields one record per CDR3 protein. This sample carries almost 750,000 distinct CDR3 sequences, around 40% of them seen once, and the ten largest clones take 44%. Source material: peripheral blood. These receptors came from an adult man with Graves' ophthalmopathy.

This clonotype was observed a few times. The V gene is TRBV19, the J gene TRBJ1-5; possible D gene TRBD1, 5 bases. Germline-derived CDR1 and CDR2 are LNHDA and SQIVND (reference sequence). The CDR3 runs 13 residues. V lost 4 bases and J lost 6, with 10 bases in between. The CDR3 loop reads CASSKQERQPQHF. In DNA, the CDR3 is TGTGCCAGTAGTAAACAGGAGCGTCAGCCCCAGCATTTT.

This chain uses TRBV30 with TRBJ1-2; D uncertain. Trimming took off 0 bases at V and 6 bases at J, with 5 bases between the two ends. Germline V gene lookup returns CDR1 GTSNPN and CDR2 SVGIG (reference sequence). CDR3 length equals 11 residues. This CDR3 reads CAWSVSHGYTF. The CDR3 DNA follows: TGTGCCTGGAGTGTCAGTCATGGCTACACCTTC. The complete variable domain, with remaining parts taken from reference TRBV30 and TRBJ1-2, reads SQTIHQWPATLVQPVGSPLSLECTVEGTSNPNLYWYRQAAGRGLQLLFYSVGIGQISSEVPQNLSASRPQDRQFILSSKKLLLSDSGFYLCAWSVSHGYTFGSGTRLTVV.

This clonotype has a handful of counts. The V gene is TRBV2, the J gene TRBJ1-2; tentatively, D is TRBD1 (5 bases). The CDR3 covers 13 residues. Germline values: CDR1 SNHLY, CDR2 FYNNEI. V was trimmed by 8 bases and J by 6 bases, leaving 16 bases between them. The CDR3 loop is CASGLGRDHGYTF. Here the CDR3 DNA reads TGTGCCAGCGGCTTAGGCAGGGACCATGGCTACACCTTC.

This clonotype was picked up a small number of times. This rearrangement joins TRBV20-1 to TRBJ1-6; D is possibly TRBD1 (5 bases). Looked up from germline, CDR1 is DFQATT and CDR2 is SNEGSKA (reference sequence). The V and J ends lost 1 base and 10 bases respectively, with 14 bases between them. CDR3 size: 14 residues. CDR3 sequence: CSARAQGSESPLHF. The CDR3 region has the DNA TGCAGTGCTAGAGCCCAGGGATCGGAATCACCCCTCCACTTT.

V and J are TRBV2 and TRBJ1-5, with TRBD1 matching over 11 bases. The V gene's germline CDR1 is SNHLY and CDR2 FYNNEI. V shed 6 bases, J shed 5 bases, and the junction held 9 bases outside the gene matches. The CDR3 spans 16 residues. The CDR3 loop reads CASRPRGTGGYQPQHF. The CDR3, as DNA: TGTGCCAGCAGACCTAGGGGGACAGGGGGGTATCAGCCCCAGCATTTT.

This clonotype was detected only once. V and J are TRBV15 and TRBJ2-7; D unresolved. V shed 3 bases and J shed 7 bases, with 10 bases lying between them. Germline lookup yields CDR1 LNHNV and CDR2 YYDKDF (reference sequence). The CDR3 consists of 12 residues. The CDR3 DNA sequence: TGTGCCACCAGCAGCACCAAGTGGGAGCAGTACTTC. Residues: CATSSTKWEQYF.

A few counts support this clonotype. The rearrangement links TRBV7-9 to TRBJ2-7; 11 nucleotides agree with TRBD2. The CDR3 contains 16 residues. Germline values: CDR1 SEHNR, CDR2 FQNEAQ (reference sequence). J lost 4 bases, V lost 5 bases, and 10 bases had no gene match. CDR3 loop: CASSRQVAGGQYEQYF. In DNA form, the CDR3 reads TGTGCCAGCAGCCGGCAAGTAGCGGGGGGGCAATACGAGCAGTACTTC.

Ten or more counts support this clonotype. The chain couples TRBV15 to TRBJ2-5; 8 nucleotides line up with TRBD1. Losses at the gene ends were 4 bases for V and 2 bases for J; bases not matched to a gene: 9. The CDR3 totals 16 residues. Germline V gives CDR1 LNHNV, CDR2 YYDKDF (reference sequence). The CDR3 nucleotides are TGTGCCACCAGCACCCTCAACCGGGACAGGCAAGAGACCCAGTACTTC. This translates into CATSTLNRDRQETQYF. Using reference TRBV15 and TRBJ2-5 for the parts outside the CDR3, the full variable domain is DAMVIQNPRYQVTQFGKPVTLSCSQTLNHNVMYWYQQKSSQAPKLLFHYYDKDFNNEADTPDNFQSRRPNTSFCFLDIRSPGLGDTAMYLCATSTLNRDRQETQYFGPGTRLLVL.

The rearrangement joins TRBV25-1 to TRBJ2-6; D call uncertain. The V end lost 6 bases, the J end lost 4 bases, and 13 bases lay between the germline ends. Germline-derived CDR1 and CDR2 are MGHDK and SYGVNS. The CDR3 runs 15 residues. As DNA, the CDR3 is TGTGCCAGCAGCGCGCCTCTAAAGGGGGCCAACGTCCTGACTTTC. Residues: CASSAPLKGANVLTF.

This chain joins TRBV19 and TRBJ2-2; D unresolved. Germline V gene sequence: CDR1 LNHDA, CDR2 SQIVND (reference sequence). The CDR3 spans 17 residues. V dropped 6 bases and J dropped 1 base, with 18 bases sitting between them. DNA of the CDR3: TGTGCCAGTAGCCCTCCCGCGACACACGTGAACACCGGGGAGCTGTTTTTT. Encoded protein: CASSPPATHVNTGELFF.

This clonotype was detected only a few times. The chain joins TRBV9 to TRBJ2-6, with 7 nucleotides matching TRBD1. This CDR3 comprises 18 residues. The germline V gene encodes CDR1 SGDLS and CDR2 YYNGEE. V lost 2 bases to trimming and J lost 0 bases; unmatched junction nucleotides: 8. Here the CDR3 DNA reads TGTGCCAGCAGCGTCAGACAGGGTACTCGCTCTGGGGCCAACGTCCTGACTTTC. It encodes CASSVRQGTRSGANVLTF. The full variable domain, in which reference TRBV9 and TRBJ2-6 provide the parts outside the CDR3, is DSGVTQTPKHLITATGQRVTLRCSPRSGDLSVYWYQQSLDQGLQFLIQYYNGEERAKGNILERFSAQQFPDLHSELNLSSLELGDSALYFCASSVRQGTRSGANVLTFGAGSRLTVL.

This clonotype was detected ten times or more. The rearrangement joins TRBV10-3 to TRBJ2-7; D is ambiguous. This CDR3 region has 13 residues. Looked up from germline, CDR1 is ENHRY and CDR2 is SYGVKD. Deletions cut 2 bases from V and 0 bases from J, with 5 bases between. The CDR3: CAISEGFSYEQYF. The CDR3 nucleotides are TGTGCCATCAGTGAGGGCTTCTCCTACGAGCAGTACTTC.

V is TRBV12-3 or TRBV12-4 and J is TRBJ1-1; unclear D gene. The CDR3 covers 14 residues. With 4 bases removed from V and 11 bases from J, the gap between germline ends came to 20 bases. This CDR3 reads CASSYGGSQDRAFF. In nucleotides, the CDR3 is TGTGCCAGCAGTTACGGTGGATCCCAGGACCGTGCTTTCTTT.

The CDR3 nucleotides are TGCGCCAGCAGCTTGGGGCTCAGGGAAGAGACCCAGTACTTC. Encoded protein: CASSLGLREETQYF. The chain carries TRBV5-1 and TRBJ2-5; TRBD1 might be the D (5 bases). Trimming took off 0 bases at V and 3 bases at J, with 9 bases between the two ends. Germline values: CDR1 SGHRS, CDR2 YFSETQ. This CDR3 has 14 amino acids.

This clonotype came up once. The CDR3 reads CSARKGNEAFF. The CDR3 coding sequence is TGCAGTGCTAGAAAGGGGAATGAAGCTTTCTTT. The rearrangement joins TRBV20-1 to TRBJ1-1; D may be TRBD1 (5 bases). From germline, CDR1 is DFQATT and CDR2 SNEGSKA (reference sequence). The V and J ends lost 2 bases and 7 bases respectively, with 8 bases between them. The CDR3 contains 11 residues.

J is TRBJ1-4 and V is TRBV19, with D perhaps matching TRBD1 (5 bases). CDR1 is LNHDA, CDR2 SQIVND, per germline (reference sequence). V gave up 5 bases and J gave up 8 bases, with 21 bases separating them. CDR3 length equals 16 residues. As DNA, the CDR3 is TGTGCCAGTAGTTTCCTACCATGGGGCGGCTTGGAAAAACTGTTTTTT. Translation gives CASSFLPWGGLEKLFF.

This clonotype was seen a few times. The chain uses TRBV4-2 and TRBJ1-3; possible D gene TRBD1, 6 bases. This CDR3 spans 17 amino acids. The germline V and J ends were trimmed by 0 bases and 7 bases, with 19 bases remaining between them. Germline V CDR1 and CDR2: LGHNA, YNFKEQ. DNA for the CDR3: TGTGCCAGCAGCCAAGAGAGGGGGATCTTTAATGGGAACACCATATATTTT. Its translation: CASSQERGIFNGNTIYF.

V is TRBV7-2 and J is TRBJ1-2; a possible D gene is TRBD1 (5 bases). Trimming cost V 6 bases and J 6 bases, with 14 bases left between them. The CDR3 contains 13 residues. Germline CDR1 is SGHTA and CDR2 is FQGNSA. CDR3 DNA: TGTGCCAGCAGTTACTCGGCAGGGAATGGCTACACCTTC. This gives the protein CASSYSAGNGYTF.

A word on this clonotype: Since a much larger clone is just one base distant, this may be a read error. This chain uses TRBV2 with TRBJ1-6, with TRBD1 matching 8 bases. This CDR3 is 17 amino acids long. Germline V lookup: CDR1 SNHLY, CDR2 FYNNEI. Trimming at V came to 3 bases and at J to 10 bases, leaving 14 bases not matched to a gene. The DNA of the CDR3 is TGTGCCAGCAGTGACGCCTCCTTAGGACAGGGCGCATCACCCCTCCACTTT. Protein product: CASSDASLGQGASPLHF.

The CDR3 loop reads CASSGTPGLYEQYF. The CDR3 nucleotides are TGTGCCAGTTCTGGGACTCCTGGGCTCTACGAGCAGTACTTC. The chain employs TRBV7-6 and TRBJ2-7; D is possibly TRBD2 (6 bases). Trimming removed 9 bases from V and 3 bases from J, with 18 bases in between. This CDR3 spans 14 amino acids. Germline lookup yields CDR1 SGHVS and CDR2 FNYEAQ.

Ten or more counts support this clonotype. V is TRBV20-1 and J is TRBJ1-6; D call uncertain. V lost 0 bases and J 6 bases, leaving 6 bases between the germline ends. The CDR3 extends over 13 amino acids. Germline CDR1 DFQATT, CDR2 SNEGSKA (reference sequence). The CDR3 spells CSARDRSNSPLHF. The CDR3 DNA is TGCAGTGCTAGAGATCGGAGTAATTCACCCCTCCACTTT.

CDR3 in DNA: TGTGCTACACGAAAGAGGGACACCGGGGAGCTGTTTTTT. Translating it yields CATRKRDTGELFF. This rearrangement joins TRBV25-1 to TRBJ2-2, with D perhaps matching TRBD2 (5 bases). Germline V gives CDR1 MGHDK, CDR2 SYGVNS. The CDR3 is 13 amino acids.

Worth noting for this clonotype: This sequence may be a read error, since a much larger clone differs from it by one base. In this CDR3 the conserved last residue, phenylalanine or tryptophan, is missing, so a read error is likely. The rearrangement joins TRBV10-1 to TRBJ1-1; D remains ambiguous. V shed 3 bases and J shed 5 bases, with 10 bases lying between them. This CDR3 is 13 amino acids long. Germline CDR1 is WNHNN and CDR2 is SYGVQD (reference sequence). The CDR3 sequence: CASSERASTEAFL. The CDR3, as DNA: TGCGCCAGCAGTGAACGGGCAAGTACTGAAGCTTTCCTT.

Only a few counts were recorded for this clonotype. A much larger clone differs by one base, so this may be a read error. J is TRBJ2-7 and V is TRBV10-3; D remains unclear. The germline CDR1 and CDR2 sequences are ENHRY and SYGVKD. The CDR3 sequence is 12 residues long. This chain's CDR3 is CASSDNSYEQYF. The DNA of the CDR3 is TGTGCCAGCAGTGATAACAGCTACGAGCAGTACTTC.